What follows are 5 T cell receptor beta chains derived from one specimen sequenced in a study of blood T cell repertoires in COVID-19. This table comes from immunoSEQ multiplex PCR, and its TCRdb copy is limited to in-frame clones, with some not included. This sample yields about 120,000 clones, of which just over 70% are seen a single time; approximately 0.79% belongs to the top ten. What was sequenced was peripheral blood. These receptors originate from a human donor with acute or convalescent COVID-19. The donor label of this sample is uncertain.

By sample share, this clone is medium-sized. This chain links TRBV6-5 with TRBJ1-2, with D possibly being TRBD1 (5 bases). Deletions cut 10 bases from V and 6 bases from J, with 15 bases between. The CDR3 extends over 12 amino acids. Germline values: CDR1 MNHEY, CDR2 SVGAGI. The DNA of the CDR3 is TGTGCCATCACAGGAACGATCCATGGCTACACCTTC. It is translated as CAITGTIHGYTF.

The CDR3 DNA reads TGCGCCAGCAGTCCGGGACAGGGGGTCGATGGCTACACCTTC. Translated, it gives CASSPGQGVDGYTF. The genes are TRBV5-1 and TRBJ1-2; 11 nucleotides align to TRBD1. CDR3 length equals 14 residues. In germline, CDR1 is SGHRS, CDR2 YFSETQ. V was clipped by 5 bases and J by 6 bases; unmatched bases: 6.

This chain uses TRBV9 with TRBJ2-1, with unresolved D. Between the trimmed V and J ends, which lost 4 bases and 8 bases, there was a span of 13 bases. The V gene's germline CDR1 is SGDLS and CDR2 YYNGEE. The length of the CDR3 is 13 residues. The CDR3 spells CASSPSPVDEQFF. CDR3 nucleotides: TGTGCCAGCAGCCCCTCGCCGGTTGATGAGCAGTTCTTC.

This clone was detected a few times. The rearrangement links TRBV11-2 to TRBJ2-5; TRBD2 is a possible D gene (7 bases). Germline CDR1 and CDR2: SGHAT and FQNNGV. CDR3 length: 16 amino acids. Between the trimmed V and J ends, which lost 1 base and 1 base, there was a span of 13 bases. CDR3 in DNA: TGTGCCAGCAGCTTAGGGACGGGGGGCCTCCAAGAGACCCAGTACTTC. This codes for CASSLGTGGLQETQYF.

This clone was recorded a few times. The chain combines TRBV6-5 with TRBJ1-1, with D tentatively TRBD1 (5 bases). This CDR3 spans 13 amino acids. CDR1 and CDR2 from the germline V gene are MNHEY and SVGAGI. The V end lost 6 bases, the J end lost 0 bases, and 8 bases lay between the germline ends. The CDR3 reads CASRDNMNTEAFF. As DNA, the CDR3 is TGTGCCAGCAGGGACAATATGAACACTGAAGCTTTCTTT.